Each of the 2 T cell receptor beta chains below was sequenced from the same sample in a study of blood T cell repertoires in COVID-19. Sequenced by immunoSEQ multiplex PCR; TCRdb stores in-frame clones only, minus some. The sample includes 300,000 or so clones, 85% to 90% of them seen just once. Sequenced input: peripheral blood. The receptors were gathered from a woman between 25 and 40 years old with COVID-19, enrolled during active disease.

This sequence joins TRBV29-1 and TRBJ2-7; D perhaps matches TRBD2 (5 bases). V dropped 6 bases and J dropped 4 bases, with 22 bases sitting between them. The germline gives CDR1 SQVTM, CDR2 ANQGSEA. CDR3 size: 15 residues. This CDR3 is CSVARSGSGRYEQYF. In DNA form, the CDR3 reads TGCAGCGTGGCCCGGTCGGGGTCGGGTCGGTACGAGCAGTACTTC.

The chain carries TRBV2 and TRBJ2-1, with 12 bases identical to TRBD2. The CDR3 totals 15 residues. Germline CDR1 is SNHLY and CDR2 is FYNNEI. Trimming took 6 bases from V and 3 from J; bases not matched to a gene: 3. The DNA for the CDR3 is TGTGCCAGCAGGGCGACTAGCGGGAGCTACAATGAGCAGTTCTTC. It specifies CASRATSGSYNEQFF.